Listed below are T cell receptor beta chains from one sample, sequenced in a study of cytomegalovirus exposure and HLA in healthy donors. Some clones are missing from TCRdb's copy, which holds only in-frame ones; the method was immunoSEQ multiplex PCR. This repertoire includes roughly 53,000 clones. The sequenced sample was PBMCs. The source is a man younger than 35 in good health and CMV-seropositive. Both conserved end residues are part of each CDR3. D genes are given only for firm matches.

J gene: TRBJ1-1; V gene: TRBV6-1; D gene: NA; CDR3 DNA: TGTGCCAGCAGTGCGCCTCGGGAGGGCAACACTGAAGCTTTCTTT; CDR3 protein: CASSAPREGNTEAFF
J gene: TRBJ2-7; V gene: TRBV25-1; D gene: NA; CDR3 DNA: TGTGCCAGCAGTGATGAAGGGGAGGCCTCCTACGAGCAGTACTTC; CDR3 protein: CASSDEGEASYEQYF
J gene: TRBJ2-2; V gene: TRBV4-1; D gene: NA; CDR3 DNA: TGCGCCAGCAGCCAAGTTAGAAAAACCGGGGAGCTGTTTTTT; CDR3 protein: CASSQVRKTGELFF
J gene: TRBJ2-7; V gene: TRBV28; D gene: TRBD1; CDR3 DNA: TGTGCCAGCAGTTTACAGGGGGCGGGTCAGTACTTC; CDR3 protein: CASSLQGAGQYF
J gene: TRBJ2-1; V gene: TRBV11-3; D gene: TRBD2; CDR3 DNA: TGTGCCAGCAGCTTGCGGGGCGGGAGCGGACGGGAGCAGTTCTTC; CDR3 protein: CASSLRGGSGREQFF
J gene: TRBJ1-1; V gene: TRBV9; D gene: NA; CDR3 DNA: TGTGCCAGCAGCGTAGGAACAATGAACACTGAAGCTTTCTTT; CDR3 protein: CASSVGTMNTEAFF
J gene: TRBJ1-5; V gene: TRBV19; D gene: TRBD1; CDR3 DNA: TGTGCCAGCAGGGGGGCGATTGGCATTCAGCCCCAGCATTTT; CDR3 protein: CASRGAIGIQPQHF
J gene: TRBJ2-7; V gene: TRBV7-2; D gene: NA; CDR3 DNA: TGTGCCAGCAGCTTAGCGGCTAGCGTCGACTACGAGCAGTACTTC; CDR3 protein: CASSLAASVDYEQYF
J gene: TRBJ2-3; V gene: TRBV30; D gene: TRBD2; CDR3 DNA: TGTGCCTGGAGTGCAGGCAGCGGGATCTGGGCAGATACGCAGTATTTT; CDR3 protein: CAWSAGSGIWADTQYF
J gene: TRBJ1-1; V gene: TRBV25-1; D gene: TRBD1; CDR3 DNA: TGTGCCAGCACCGGTGGCAGGGGGCTGGGCACTGAAGCTTTCTTT; CDR3 protein: CASTGGRGLGTEAFF
J gene: TRBJ1-2; V gene: TRBV9; D gene: NA; CDR3 DNA: TGTGCCACCCAGCGCGATCTTAACTATGGCTACACCTTC; CDR3 protein: CATQRDLNYGYTF
J gene: TRBJ2-7; V gene: TRBV10-2; D gene: NA; CDR3 DNA: TGCGCCAGCAGTGAGCGCCAACGGGACGAGCAGTACTTC; CDR3 protein: CASSERQRDEQYF
J gene: TRBJ2-3; V gene: TRBV19; D gene: TRBD2; CDR3 DNA: TGTGCCAGTAGTATTGCCGGGAGGGCCGGTACGCAGTATTTT; CDR3 protein: CASSIAGRAGTQYF
J gene: TRBJ2-1; V gene: TRBV11-2; D gene: NA; CDR3 DNA: TGTGCCAGCAGCCCAGTAAGAGGGAGGTTTCGGGAGCAGTTCTTC; CDR3 protein: CASSPVRGRFREQFF
J gene: TRBJ1-5; V gene: TRBV19; D gene: NA; CDR3 DNA: TGTGCCAGTAGTACCGCCGGGCGACTAGGACAGCCCCAGCATTTT; CDR3 protein: CASSTAGRLGQPQHF
J gene: TRBJ2-7; V gene: TRBV19; D gene: TRBD2; CDR3 DNA: TGTGCCAGTAGTATGAGAGCGGGAGGGCCTTACGAGCAGTACTTC; CDR3 protein: CASSMRAGGPYEQYF
J gene: TRBJ1-1; V gene: TRBV5-6; D gene: TRBD1; CDR3 DNA: TGTGCCAGCAGAGAACAGGGGAAATTCGTTACTGAAGCTTTCTTT; CDR3 protein: CASREQGKFVTEAFF
J gene: TRBJ2-1; V gene: TRBV30; D gene: TRBD2; CDR3 DNA: TGTGCCTGGAGTGGTAGCGGGAATAAGATGAGCTCCTACAATGAGCAGTTCTTC; CDR3 protein: CAWSGSGNKMSSYNEQFF
J gene: TRBJ2-7; V gene: TRBV6-1; D gene: NA; CDR3 DNA: TGTGCCAGCAACACGGAGCGTCGCGAGCAGTACTTC; CDR3 protein: CASNTERREQYF
J gene: TRBJ2-1; V gene: TRBV11-3; D gene: NA; CDR3 DNA: TGTGCCAGCAGCTTAGGAAGGAGCTCCTACAATGAGCAGTTCTTC; CDR3 protein: CASSLGRSSYNEQFF
J gene: TRBJ1-4; V gene: TRBV10-3; D gene: TRBD1; CDR3 DNA: TGTGCCTCTCAGCTAACAGGGGGCTTAACTGAAAAACTGTTTTTT; CDR3 protein: CASQLTGGLTEKLFF
J gene: TRBJ2-5; V gene: TRBV11-1; D gene: NA; CDR3 DNA: TGTGCCAGCAGTCAGGGGACCGAAGAGACCCAGTACTTC; CDR3 protein: CASSQGTEETQYF
J gene: TRBJ2-1; V gene: TRBV19; D gene: TRBD2; CDR3 DNA: TGTGCCAGTAGTATCGGACTAGTAACCAATGAGCAGTTCTTC; CDR3 protein: CASSIGLVTNEQFF